Shown below are 15 T cell receptor beta chains from a single sample sequenced in a study of memory CD4+ T cells and cytomegalovirus serostatus. Sequencing was performed with immunoSEQ multiplex PCR; in TCRdb, only in-frame clones are kept and a portion is missing. In the table there are some 27,000 clones, 75% of which are singletons. Single viable CD3+CD4+CD8-CD45RO+ cells were sorted as the memory CD4+ T cells. The sequenced sample consisted of memory CD4+ T cells from blood. The receptors here all came from an adult in good health and CMV-seronegative.

The rearrangement links TRBV19 to TRBJ2-7; 9 nucleotides match TRBD2. Looked up from germline, CDR1 is LNHDA and CDR2 is SQIVND (reference sequence). V shed 4 bases and J 1 base; nucleotides not matched to a gene: 8. The CDR3 runs to 16 residues. The CDR3: CASSTLTSGRSYEQYF. In nucleotides, the CDR3 is TGTGCCAGTAGTACCTTGACTAGCGGAAGATCCTACGAGCAGTACTTC.

This chain links TRBV4-3 with TRBJ1-4; D is undetermined. CDR1 is LGHNA and CDR2 is YSLEER in the germline V gene. This CDR3 is built from 16 residues. The V end was cut by 3 bases, the J end by 5 bases, with 16 bases between. Here the CDR3 reads CASSQTSGGRNEKLFF. CDR3 nucleotide sequence: TGCGCCAGCAGCCAGACGTCTGGTGGGAGGAATGAAAAACTGTTTTTT.

V usage is TRBV5-1 and J usage is TRBJ1-5; no clear D gene. V was pared by 4 bases and J by 1 base, with 15 bases between. Germline-derived CDR1 and CDR2 are SGHRS and YFSETQ. This CDR3 has 16 residues. The CDR3 DNA follows: TGCGCCAGCAGCCCCGGGGATCTCAGAAGCAATCAGCCCCAGCATTTT. Amino acid sequence: CASSPGDLRSNQPQHF.

The rearrangement links TRBV7-9 to TRBJ2-5; D not certain. This CDR3 region has 13 residues. Germline CDR1 and CDR2: SEHNR and FQNEAQ (reference sequence). The V end lost 4 bases, the J end lost 2 bases, and 8 bases lay between the germline ends. CDR3 nucleotides: TGTGCCAGCAGCTCACCAGCGCAAGAGACCCAGTACTTC. This encodes CASSSPAQETQYF.

This clone was counted between two and nine times. Other DNA sequences of this sample code for an identical CDR3. CDR3 amino acids: CASSQDKRQGGTEAFF. CDR3 nucleotide sequence: TGCGCCAGCAGCCAAGATAAACGACAGGGGGGCACTGAAGCTTTCTTT. This chain links TRBV4-1 with TRBJ1-1, with 9 bases matching TRBD1. The V gene end was trimmed by 0 bases and the J gene end by 4 bases; junction bases not matched to a gene: 6. Germline V gene data show CDR1 as MGHRA and CDR2 as YSYEKL. The CDR3 is made up of 16 amino acids.

CDR3 coding DNA: TGTGCCAGCAGCTTGGGCCCCCAAGAGACCCAGTACTTC. Translation: CASSLGPQETQYF. The chain is built from TRBV11-3 and TRBJ2-5, with D unresolved. V lost 3 bases and J lost 1, with 6 bases in between. Looked up from germline, CDR1 is SGHNT and CDR2 is YENEEA. This CDR3 has 13 amino acids.

This clone was seen a few times. The chain is built from TRBV4-2 and TRBJ1-2; 7 bases map to TRBD1. The V and J ends lost 4 bases and 8 bases, in that order; junction bases with no gene match: 7. CDR1 LGHNA and CDR2 YNFKEQ come from the germline V gene. The CDR3 totals 13 residues. The CDR3 region is CASSPTGPGGYTF. CDR3 coding DNA: TGTGCCAGCAGCCCGACAGGGCCGGGGGGCTACACCTTC.

The rearrangement links TRBV30 to TRBJ1-2; D might be TRBD1 (5 bases). Deletions cut 5 bases from V and 2 bases from J, with 6 bases between. CDR1 GTSNPN and CDR2 SVGIG come from the germline V gene (reference sequence). There are 11 residues in the CDR3. The chain's CDR3 is CAWAGNYGYTF. As DNA, the CDR3 is TGTGCCTGGGCAGGGAACTATGGCTACACCTTC.

The CDR3 region has the DNA TGTGCCAGCAGTTTCAGAGTGGGCACCATATATTTT. It translates to CASSFRVGTIYF. The chain carries TRBV28 and TRBJ1-3; D gene uncertain. The CDR3 extends over 12 amino acids. V was clipped by 3 bases and J by 9 bases, with 9 bases between them. Looked up from germline, CDR1 is MDHEN and CDR2 is SYDVKM.

The chain links TRBV19 to TRBJ2-2, with TRBD2 matching over 9 bases. The CDR3 is 20 amino acids. The germline CDR1 and CDR2 sequences are LNHDA and SQIVND (reference sequence). The ends lost 7 bases at V and 6 bases at J; junction bases unmatched: 24. CDR3 in DNA: TGTGCCAGTAAGGCTCGGGGTCTAGCGGGATTTTCTATTGGTCCCGGGGAGCTGTTTTTT. As protein: CASKARGLAGFSIGPGELFF.

DNA of the CDR3: TGTGCCAGCAGCGGCGACCCGGGACAGTACACTGAAGCTTTCTTT. This sequence encodes CASSGDPGQYTEAFF. The J gene is TRBJ1-1, the V gene TRBV9, with 7 bases aligning to TRBD1. Germline V CDR1 and CDR2: SGDLS, YYNGEE. V shed 3 bases and J 3 bases; nucleotides not matched to a gene: 8. The length of the CDR3 is 15 residues.

V usage is TRBV7-8 and J usage is TRBJ1-2; D is possibly TRBD1 (5 bases). V lost 1 base and J lost 4, with 7 bases in between. CDR1 is SGHVS, CDR2 FQNEAQ, per germline. The CDR3 consists of 13 residues. In DNA form, the CDR3 reads TGTGCCAGCAGCTTAGATCAGGGCTATGGCTACACCTTC. It codes for CASSLDQGYGYTF.

The V and J genes are TRBV5-1 and TRBJ2-7; 12 bases are a match to TRBD1. V lost 4 bases and J lost 6; bases outside the gene matches: 5. The germline gives CDR1 SGHRS, CDR2 YFSETQ. The length of the CDR3 is 14 residues. The chain's CDR3 is CASSPGQGAGEQYF. The CDR3 DNA follows: TGCGCCAGCAGCCCGGGACAGGGGGCTGGCGAGCAGTACTTC.

This clone was seen a few times. This rearrangement joins TRBV7-9 to TRBJ1-1; 7 bases map to TRBD1. In germline, CDR1 is SEHNR, CDR2 FQNEAQ (reference sequence). The V segment lost 4 bases and the J segment 1 base; nucleotides outside the gene matches: 3. The length of the CDR3 is 14 residues. In DNA form, the CDR3 reads TGTGCCAGCAGCTGGACAGGCCAGAACACTGAAGCTTTCTTT. This sequence encodes CASSWTGQNTEAFF.

The chain links TRBV10-3 to TRBJ1-4; D is perhaps TRBD1 (6 bases). Germline lookup yields CDR1 ENHRY and CDR2 SYGVKD. This CDR3 region has 13 residues. V gave up 3 bases and J gave up 4 bases, with 6 bases separating them. CDR3 nucleotides: TGTGCCATCAGTGAACAGGGTAATGAAAAACTGTTTTTT. Amino acid sequence: CAISEQGNEKLFF.